The 27 T cell receptor beta chains presented below share a single source sample, sequenced in a study of T cell changes during pregnancy in multiple sclerosis. TCRdb's copy holds only in-frame clones and misses some; the assay was immunoSEQ multiplex PCR. The sample yields 55,000 or so clones, 92% seen once. The input for sequencing was CD4+ T cells from peripheral blood mononuclear cells, taken after pregnancy. The receptors were gathered from a female donor in good health, enrolled as a control in a pregnancy study.

This chain uses TRBV30 with TRBJ1-5, with D possibly TRBD1 on 5 matching bases. The V and J ends lost 0 bases and 5 bases respectively, with 11 bases between them. Germline V CDR1 and CDR2: GTSNPN, SVGIG (reference sequence). The CDR3 has 14 amino acids. CDR3 DNA sequence: TGTGCCTGGAGTGTCGACAGCATGGATCAGCCCCAGCATTTT. This codes for CAWSVDSMDQPQHF.

The chain couples TRBV11-3 to TRBJ2-1; D perhaps matches TRBD1 (5 bases). There are 15 residues in the CDR3. CDR1 and CDR2 from the germline V gene are SGHNT and YENEEA. Trimming took 5 bases from V and 6 from J, leaving 17 bases between them. This CDR3 is CASSRQGPAGNEQFF. DNA of the CDR3: TGTGCCAGCAGCAGGCAGGGCCCCGCTGGCAATGAGCAGTTCTTC.

V gene TRBV10-3 combines with J gene TRBJ2-6; TRBD1 matches 11 bases. The J segment lost 4 bases and the V segment lost 8 bases, leaving 7 bases of the junction unmatched. Germline V gene lookup returns CDR1 ENHRY and CDR2 SYGVKD. The CDR3 spans 16 residues. CDR3 coding DNA: TGTGCCATCGGAGGACAGGGGGCATGGGGGGCCAACGTCCTGACTTTC. Residues: CAIGGQGAWGANVLTF.

Concerning this clone: The CDR3 end shows no conserved phenylalanine or tryptophan, and so a read error is likely. It is unclear where the CDR3 begins or ends on the DNA, so no DNA is shown, and the CDR3 is as TCRdb lists it. The chain is built from TRBV5-4 and TRBJ2-7; TRBD1 reflects the table's D call only, with no check against the DNA. Germline CDR1 SGHNT, CDR2 YYREEE (reference sequence). The CDR3 comprises 9 residues, both ends counted. The CDR3 sequence: CASSHRDSL.

The V call is TRBV10-3, the J call TRBJ2-7; TRBD2 might be the D (6 bases). Germline CDR1 is ENHRY and CDR2 is SYGVKD. Trimming removed 3 bases from V and 5 bases from J, with 8 bases in between. The CDR3 is made up of 12 amino acids. In DNA, the CDR3 is TGTGCCATCAGTGACGGGGGAGACGAGCAGTACTTC. Amino acids: CAISDGGDEQYF.

The V and J genes are TRBV2 and TRBJ2-2, with a weak D call TRBD2 (6 bases). CDR1 is SNHLY, CDR2 FYNNEI, per germline. V lost 3 bases, J lost 6 bases, and 17 bases lay in between. The CDR3 runs to 16 residues. The CDR3 spells CASSEEGLLNSGELFF. CDR3 nucleotide sequence: TGTGCCAGCAGTGAGGAGGGACTCCTAAACTCCGGGGAGCTGTTTTTT.

The chain combines TRBV28 with TRBJ1-5, with TRBD1 as a possible D gene (6 bases). CDR3 length equals 16 residues. The V gene's germline CDR1 is MDHEN and CDR2 SYDVKM. V was cut by 2 bases and J by 0 bases, with 11 bases left in between. The CDR3 is CASSLQGLVSNQPQHF. In nucleotides, the CDR3 is TGTGCCAGCAGTTTACAGGGGCTTGTTAGCAATCAGCCCCAGCATTTT. The whole variable domain, filled in from reference TRBV28 and TRBJ1-5, reads DVKVTQSSRYLVKRTGEKVFLECVQDMDHENMFWYRQDPGLGLRLIYFSYDVKMKEKGDIPEGYSVSREKKERFSLILESASTNQTSMYLCASSLQGLVSNQPQHFGDGTRLSIL.

The chain combines TRBV5-4 with TRBJ2-1, with a weak D call TRBD2 (5 bases). Trimming stripped 5 bases from V and 1 base from J, with 16 bases between. The CDR3 sequence is 16 residues long. Germline assignment: CDR1 SGHNT and CDR2 YYREEE (reference sequence). In DNA form, the CDR3 reads TGTGCCAGCAGGAGGCGGGCGTCTCTATCCTACAATGAGCAGTTCTTC. This sequence encodes CASRRRASLSYNEQFF.

The chain carries TRBV9 and TRBJ1-2; no clear D. The CDR3 spans 14 residues. Trimming removed 3 bases at V and 2 bases at J, with 11 bases between. Germline CDR1 reads SGDLS; CDR2 reads YYNGEE. Here the CDR3 reads CASSARGGNYGYTF. The CDR3 coding sequence is TGTGCCAGCAGCGCCCGAGGAGGGAACTATGGCTACACCTTC.

There are a few counts of this clone. The chain links TRBV6-6 to TRBJ1-1; 7 positions agree with TRBD1. Germline loops: CDR1 MNHNY, CDR2 SVGAGI (reference sequence). CDR3 length: 15 residues. Unmatched junction bases numbered 7, after V lost 6 bases and J lost 0 bases. DNA of the CDR3: TGTGCCAGCAGACCCCACAGGGGAATGAACACTGAAGCTTTCTTT. Its protein product is CASRPHRGMNTEAFF.

V usage is TRBV7-8 and J usage is TRBJ1-2; D may be TRBD1 (6 bases). Germline V gene lookup returns CDR1 SGHVS and CDR2 FQNEAQ. The CDR3 is 14 residues long. With 5 bases removed from V and 7 bases from J, the gap between germline ends came to 17 bases. The CDR3 loop is CASSREGRGSGYTF. The CDR3 DNA reads TGTGCCAGCAGCCGAGAGGGCAGGGGATCTGGCTACACCTTC. Based on the CDR3 plus reference TRBV7-8 and TRBJ1-2, the full variable domain is GAGVSQSPRYKVAKRGQDVALRCDPISGHVSLFWYQQALGQGPEFLTYFQNEAQLDKSGLPSDRFFAERPEGSVSTLKIQRTQQEDSAVYLCASSREGRGSGYTFGSGTRLTVV.

This chain connects TRBV20-1 to TRBJ2-4; 8 nucleotides agree with TRBD1. J lost 7 bases, V lost 6 bases, and 2 bases had no gene match. The CDR3 sequence is 11 residues long. CDR1 DFQATT and CDR2 SNEGSKA come from the germline V gene (reference sequence). As DNA, the CDR3 is TGCAGTGCCAGACAGGGGAACATTCAGTACTTC. Residues: CSARQGNIQYF.

V usage is TRBV27 and J usage is TRBJ1-2; D uncertain. Trimming shortened V by 8 bases and J by 4 bases, and 11 bases separated the two germline ends. The germline V gene encodes CDR1 MNHEY and CDR2 SMNVEV (reference sequence). The CDR3 runs 12 residues. The CDR3 DNA is TGTGCCAGCGGGAGAGGGATCTATGGCTACACCTTC. Protein product: CASGRGIYGYTF.

The sample holds one count of this clone. CDR3 in amino acids: CASSRGTGTYEQYF. CDR3 in DNA: TGTGCCAGCTCACGTGGGACAGGGACCTACGAGCAGTACTTC. V gene TRBV18 combines with J gene TRBJ2-7, with 9 bases fitting TRBD1. The CDR3 has 14 amino acids. V dropped 4 bases and J dropped 2; count of bases not matched to a gene: 3. Germline CDR1 reads KGHSH; CDR2 reads LQKENI. Full variable domain (rest looked up from reference TRBV18 and TRBJ2-7): NAGVMQNPRHLVRRRGQEARLRCSPMKGHSHVYWYRQLPEEGLKFMVYLQKENIIDESGMPKERFSAEFPKEGPSILRIQQVVRGDSAAYFCASSRGTGTYEQYFGPGTRLTVT.

The genes are TRBV5-1 and TRBJ2-7; 11 nucleotides match TRBD1. V shed 3 bases, J shed 5 bases, and the junction held 4 bases outside the gene matches. The germline CDR1 and CDR2 sequences are SGHRS and YFSETQ. The CDR3 has 14 amino acids. CDR3 sequence (DNA): TGCGCCAGCAGCTGGACAGGGGGCATGGACGAGCAGTACTTC. It translates to CASSWTGGMDEQYF.

The chain uses TRBV10-3 and TRBJ2-1; the match to TRBD1 covers 7 bases. V lost 2 bases and J lost 6; bases outside the gene matches: 7. This CDR3 comprises 15 residues. From germline, CDR1 is ENHRY and CDR2 SYGVKD. CDR3 coding DNA: TGTGCCATCAGTGAGGCGCCGGGACAGACCAATGAGCAGTTCTTC. This gives the protein CAISEAPGQTNEQFF.

The CDR3: CASSIGTGRRDSNQPQHF. The CDR3 DNA reads as TGTGCCAGTAGTATAGGGACAGGGAGAAGAGATAGCAATCAGCCCCAGCATTTT. The rearrangement joins TRBV19 to TRBJ1-5; the match to TRBD1 covers 8 bases. Per the germline V gene, CDR1 is LNHDA and CDR2 is SQIVND (reference sequence). CDR3 size: 18 residues. V shed 1 base, J shed 0 bases, and the junction held 8 bases outside the gene matches.

This chain links TRBV5-1 with TRBJ2-2, with D tentatively TRBD2 (7 bases). CDR1 SGHRS and CDR2 YFSETQ come from the germline V gene. Trimming shortened V by 7 bases and J by 2 bases, and 9 bases separated the two germline ends. There are 13 residues in the CDR3. CDR3 nucleotide sequence: TGCGCCAGCGGGGGGGGCAACACCGGGGAGCTGTTTTTT. This encodes CASGGGNTGELFF.

This chain uses TRBV5-1 with TRBJ2-3, with TRBD2 identical over 9 bases. Trimming took 4 bases from V and 4 from J; bases not matched to a gene: 13. The V gene's germline CDR1 is SGHRS and CDR2 YFSETQ. The CDR3 is made up of 17 amino acids. The CDR3 loop reads CASSRRGGGGDPDTQYF. CDR3 nucleotides: TGCGCCAGCAGCCGCCGGGGCGGCGGGGGGGATCCAGATACGCAGTATTTT.

The chain recombines TRBV6-5 with TRBJ1-1, with 7 bases aligning to TRBD1. Germline V gives CDR1 MNHEY, CDR2 SVGAGI. The CDR3 sequence is 16 residues long. Losses at the gene ends were 2 bases for V and 0 bases for J; bases not matched to a gene: 6. CDR3 nucleotide sequence: TGTGCCAGCAGTTACAGGACAGGCGTAGTGAACACTGAAGCTTTCTTT. Amino acid sequence: CASSYRTGVVNTEAFF.

The J gene is TRBJ1-2, the V gene TRBV7-2; 9 nucleotides line up with TRBD1. Germline V gives CDR1 SGHTA, CDR2 FQGNSA. CDR3 size: 15 residues. With V trimmed by 2 bases and J by 8 bases, 9 bases remained unmatched. The CDR3 spells CASSLYPPTGGGYTF. CDR3 nucleotide sequence: TGTGCCAGCAGCTTATACCCTCCCACAGGGGGCGGCTACACCTTC.

V is TRBV6-4 and J is TRBJ2-1, with 8 bases fitting TRBD2. The ends lost 5 bases at V and 4 bases at J; junction bases unmatched: 10. The CDR3 is made up of 16 amino acids. CDR1 MRHNA and CDR2 SNTAGT come from the germline V gene. The CDR3 loop reads CASSNGLAGRYNEQFF. The CDR3 coding sequence is TGTGCCAGCAGTAACGGGTTAGCGGGGCGATACAATGAGCAGTTCTTC.

The V call is TRBV30, the J call TRBJ2-7, with D uncertain. V shed 0 bases and J shed 0 bases, with 12 bases lying between them. Germline V gives CDR1 GTSNPN, CDR2 SVGIG (reference sequence). This CDR3 is built from 15 residues. The CDR3: CAWSVLGRSSYEQYF. DNA for the CDR3: TGTGCCTGGAGTGTACTTGGGCGTAGCTCCTACGAGCAGTACTTC.

This chain uses TRBV4-3 with TRBJ2-7, with 12 bases lining up with TRBD1. CDR3 length: 16 amino acids. Germline trimming cut 3 bases from V and 7 bases from J; bases unmatched to any gene: 10. CDR1 is LGHNA and CDR2 is YSLEER in the germline V gene. CDR3 sequence reads: CASSHHPGQGAGEQYF. DNA of the CDR3: TGCGCCAGCAGCCACCACCCGGGACAGGGGGCGGGAGAGCAGTACTTC.

This clone was detected a few times. The chain joins TRBV18 to TRBJ1-5, with D perhaps TRBD1 (5 bases). This CDR3 spans 15 amino acids. Germline V CDR1 and CDR2: KGHSH, LQKENI. The V gene lost 2 bases and the J gene lost 6 bases, with 14 bases spanning the gap. The CDR3 DNA sequence: TGTGCCAGCTCACCATCCCCCGGGGGAGGTCAGCCCCAGCATTTT. Encoded protein: CASSPSPGGGQPQHF.

As concerns this clone: This sample includes further DNA sequences coding for the same CDR3. The CDR3 protein is CASSFRGGYGYTF. CDR3 nucleotides: TGTGCCAGCAGTTTTCGGGGTGGTTATGGCTACACCTTC. The J gene is TRBJ1-2, the V gene TRBV27; no reliable D call. Looked up from germline, CDR1 is MNHEY and CDR2 is SMNVEV (reference sequence). The CDR3 length is 13 residues. Trimming left V 3 bases short and J 5 bases short, with 10 bases between.

The chain uses TRBV28 and TRBJ1-2; D is perhaps TRBD1 (6 bases). Per the germline V gene, CDR1 is MDHEN and CDR2 is SYDVKM. This CDR3 has 15 residues. V gave up 5 bases and J gave up 3 bases, with 16 bases separating them. The CDR3, as DNA: TGTGCCAGCAGTGCCCTGACAGGCCCGTACTATGGCTACACCTTC. Translating it yields CASSALTGPYYGYTF.